The 2 T cell receptor beta chains listed next were all sequenced from one sample in a study of blood T cell repertoires in COVID-19. Profiled with immunoSEQ multiplex PCR; TCRdb holds only in-frame clones, not every one. The sample records 170,000 or so clones, approximately 87% being singletons. The sequencing input was peripheral blood. These TCRs come from a woman younger than 30 who had recovered from COVID-19.

This clone was picked up a small number of times. V is TRBV9 and J is TRBJ2-2; possibly TRBD1 for D (6 bases). The V end lost 6 bases, the J end lost 0 bases, and 9 bases lay between the germline ends. CDR3 size: 14 residues. The germline V gene has CDR1 SGDLS and CDR2 YYNGEE. For the CDR3, the DNA is TGTGCCAGCACCGGGACACCGAACACCGGGGAGCTGTTTTTT. It yields the protein CASTGTPNTGELFF.

The rearrangement joins TRBV2 to TRBJ2-2, with D maybe TRBD1 (6 bases). Germline lookup yields CDR1 SNHLY and CDR2 FYNNEI. The CDR3 extends over 14 amino acids. Trimming stripped 6 bases from V and 1 base from J, with 9 bases between. The CDR3 bases are TGTGCCAGCAGACTGGGACAGAACACCGGGGAGCTGTTTTTT. This encodes CASRLGQNTGELFF. Based on the CDR3 plus reference TRBV2 and TRBJ2-2, the full variable domain is EPEVTQTPSHQVTQMGQEVILRCVPISNHLYFYWYRQILGQKVEFLVSFYNNEISEKSEIFDDQFSVERPDGSNFTLKIRSTKLEDSAMYFCASRLGQNTGELFFGEGSRLTVL.